Presented here are 2 T cell receptor beta chains from one specimen sequenced in a study of T cell responses to AZD1222 COVID-19 vaccine. The protocol was immunoSEQ multiplex PCR, while the TCRdb copy is restricted to in-frame clones and leaves out a portion. The data hold 150,000 to 200,000 clones, with just over 90% observed a single time. The sample consisted of peripheral blood, taken on day 0 of MenACWY control vaccination. The origin of the receptors is an adult in good health.

CDR3 DNA: TGTGCCAGCAGCTCTACGAAATTGACAGGGAATCGAGAGACCCAGTACTTC. Its translation is CASSSTKLTGNRETQYF. The chain combines TRBV11-3 with TRBJ2-5; 7 bases fit TRBD1. The V gene end was trimmed by 4 bases and the J gene end by 4 bases; junction bases not matched to a gene: 15. Germline CDR1 is SGHNT and CDR2 is YENEEA. The CDR3 sequence is 17 residues long.

This clone was seen only once. The chain is built from TRBV27 and TRBJ2-1, with D perhaps matching TRBD2 (5 bases). Germline V gives CDR1 MNHEY, CDR2 SMNVEV (reference sequence). The CDR3 consists of 13 residues. V was clipped by 3 bases and J by 3 bases, with 6 bases between them. DNA of the CDR3: TGTGCCAGCAGTTTCCGGGGCTACAATGAGCAGTTCTTC. It yields the protein CASSFRGYNEQFF.